The rows below give T cell receptor beta chains drawn from one sample of a study of blood T cell repertoires in COVID-19. The method was immunoSEQ multiplex PCR; TCRdb's version includes in-frame clones alone and lacks a portion of them. The sample lists about 310,000 clones, 89% seen once, with roughly a tenth in the top ten. What was sequenced was PBMCs or T cells enriched from blood (not recorded which). Source of these receptors: a woman in her thirties or forties who had recovered from COVID-19. The CDR3 runs from the conserved cysteine through the conserved F or W. The D gene is left open where the match is weak. Part of the rows lack a size; the others show once, few, many or a class for expanded clones.

clone size,D gene,V gene,J gene,CDR3 protein,CDR3 DNA
-,-,TRBV11-1,TRBJ2-1,CASSLEGGAYNEQFF,TGTGCCAGCAGCTTAGAGGGGGGGGCCTACAATGAGCAGTTCTTC
-,TRBD2,TRBV7-2,TRBJ2-3,CASSFSSGGTTDTQYF,TGTGCCAGCAGCTTCTCTAGCGGGGGGACCACAGATACGCAGTATTTT
-,TRBD1,TRBV7-8,TRBJ1-4,CASSLGRRGLGNEKLFF,TGTGCCAGCAGCTTAGGTCGGAGGGGGCTAGGTAATGAAAAACTGTTTTTT
-,TRBD1,TRBV27,TRBJ2-5,CASSFRQGETQYF,TGTGCCAGCAGTTTCCGACAGGGAGAGACCCAGTACTTC
once,-,TRBV9,TRBJ2-5,CASSTGQTLQETQYF,TGTGCCAGCAGCACGGGACAAACTCTACAAGAGACCCAGTACTTC
-,-,TRBV9,TRBJ2-1,CASSAGQSTYNEQFF,TGTGCCAGCAGCGCCGGACAGTCCACCTACAATGAGCAGTTCTTC
-,TRBD1,TRBV7-2,TRBJ2-5,CASSLATGVVKETQYF,TGTGCCAGCAGCTTAGCGACAGGGGTGGTGAAAGAGACCCAGTACTTC
-,TRBD1,TRBV2,TRBJ1-4,CASRGTATNEKLFF,TGTGCCAGCAGGGGGACAGCAACTAATGAAAAACTGTTTTTT
once,-,TRBV12-5,TRBJ2-5,CASGLGTGSGTQYF,TGTGCTAGTGGTTTGGGAACAGGGTCCGGGACCCAGTACTTC
-,-,TRBV12-3/TRBV12-4,TRBJ1-1,CASSLGTEAFF,TGTGCCAGCAGTCTGGGGACAGAAGCTTTCTTT
-,TRBD2,TRBV5-1,TRBJ2-1,CASSESSGLAPYNEQFF,TGCGCCAGCAGCGAGTCTTCGGGACTAGCGCCATACAATGAGCAGTTCTTC
-,-,TRBV28,TRBJ2-5,CASSLTVVETQYF,TGTGCCAGCAGTTTAACAGTAGTCGAGACCCAGTACTTC
-,-,TRBV6-5,TRBJ1-1,CASSYQIGGQGPEAFF,TGTGCCAGCAGTTACCAAATAGGAGGGCAGGGCCCCGAAGCTTTCTTT
-,TRBD1,TRBV18,TRBJ2-4,CASSPSSGTGGNIQYF,TGTGCCAGCTCACCTAGTTCCGGGACAGGGGGAAACATTCAGTACTTC
-,-,TRBV7-3,TRBJ1-5,CASSLSAGEQGMNQPQHF,TGTGCCAGCAGCTTAAGTGCGGGAGAGCAGGGGATGAATCAGCCCCAGCATTTT
once,-,TRBV5-4,TRBJ2-3,CASSRSTDTQYF,TGTGCCAGCAGCCGTAGCACAGATACGCAGTATTTT
-,TRBD2,TRBV28,TRBJ2-1,CASSLGTGLARNEQFF,TGTGCCAGCAGTTTAGGAACGGGACTAGCGAGGAATGAGCAGTTCTTC
few,-,TRBV4-3,TRBJ1-2,CASSLGHSYGYTF,TGCGCCAGCAGCCTTGGGCACTCCTATGGCTACACCTTC
-,TRBD2,TRBV9,TRBJ2-3,CASSSRLAGVNTDTQYF,TGTGCCAGCAGCTCCAGACTAGCGGGGGTAAACACAGATACGCAGTATTTT
-,TRBD2,TRBV5-1,TRBJ2-5,CASGREETQYF,TGCGCCTCAGGGAGGGAAGAGACCCAGTACTTC
-,-,TRBV5-1,TRBJ1-1,CASSPAGTNTEAFF,TGCGCCAGCAGCCCGGCAGGGACTAACACTGAAGCTTTCTTT
-,TRBD2,TRBV11-1,TRBJ2-1,CASSLNSGRAPNEQFF,TGTGCCAGCAGCCTAAACTCAGGGAGGGCACCCAATGAGCAGTTCTTC